These T cell receptor beta chains were read from a single sample in a study of shared clonotypes between healthy human individuals. Sequenced by immunoSEQ multiplex PCR; TCRdb stores in-frame clones only, minus some. The table includes about 1.5 million clones, roughly 96% detected once. The sample consisted of naive CD4+ T cells sorted from blood. The receptors stem from a man under 40 in good health. CDR3s include the opening cysteine and the closing phenylalanine or tryptophan. The D gene is left open where the match is weak. Clone size is stated in some rows and not others, as once, few, many or a class when expanded.

clone_size j_call v_call d_call cdr3_nt cdr3_aa
- TRBJ2-3 TRBV7-2 TRBD2 TGTGCCAGCAGCTTAGGGCTAGCGGGGACAGATACGCAGTATTTT CASSLGLAGTDTQYF
- TRBJ2-1 TRBV11-2 TRBD2 TGTGCCAGCAGATACACCGGGACTAGCGGATACAATGAGCAGTTCTTC CASRYTGTSGYNEQFF
- TRBJ2-7 TRBV9 - TGTGCCGGCAAGACAGGCAAATACGAGCAGTACTTC CAGKTGKYEQYF
- TRBJ2-2 TRBV7-8 TRBD1 TGTGCCAGCAGCTCACCAGGACAGGGGCGGAACACCGGGGAGCTGTTTTTT CASSSPGQGRNTGELFF
- TRBJ2-7 TRBV7-2 - TGTGCCAGCAGCTTAGCTTTGGAGGGGCGGTACGAGCAGTACTTC CASSLALEGRYEQYF
- TRBJ2-7 TRBV5-1 TRBD1 TGCGCCAGCAGCCCGGATTCCGGGACAGTAGACTACGAGCAGTACTTC CASSPDSGTVDYEQYF
- TRBJ2-7 TRBV11-2 - TGTGCCAGCAGCCTCGGGAGCTACGCGCAGTACTTC CASSLGSYAQYF
- TRBJ1-1 TRBV10-1 TRBD1 TGCGCCAGCAGTGAGGGGACAGGGGACGGGAACACTGAAGCTTTCTTT CASSEGTGDGNTEAFF
- TRBJ2-7 TRBV4-1 - TGCGCCAGCAGCCAGTTCCTTAACTCCTACGAGCAGTACTTC CASSQFLNSYEQYF
- TRBJ2-7 TRBV10-1 TRBD2 TGCGCCAGCAGTGAGTCCCTAGCGGGAGCAAGCTCCTACGAGCAGTACTTC CASSESLAGASSYEQYF
- TRBJ2-1 TRBV19 - TGTGCCAGTAGTCCCTCTCCCCCTGCGCGGGCGAGCTCCTACAATGAGCAGTTCTTC CASSPSPPARASSYNEQFF
- TRBJ2-1 TRBV5-1 - TGCGCCAGCAGCTTGGTTGATGAGCAGTTCTTC CASSLVDEQFF
- TRBJ2-1 TRBV28 - TGTGCCAGCAGTTCGGGACCGTACAATGAGCAGTTCTTC CASSSGPYNEQFF
- TRBJ2-3 TRBV4-1 - TGCGCCAGCAGCCAAGATCCGTCCTCAGATACGCAGTATTTT CASSQDPSSDTQYF
- TRBJ2-1 TRBV7-9 TRBD2 TGTGCCAGCAGCTCTTCCGGGACTAGCGGCAATGAGCAGTTCTTC CASSSSGTSGNEQFF
- TRBJ2-1 TRBV5-6 - TGTGCCAGCAGCTTGCAGGGTCCCCCGGGCAATGAGCAGTTCTTC CASSLQGPPGNEQFF
- TRBJ1-5 TRBV15 - TGTGCCACCAGCACCCCGTGGGCCGAGCAGCCCCAGCATTTT CATSTPWAEQPQHF
- TRBJ2-2 TRBV9 - TGTGCCAGCCGGCGGGACAACACCGGGGAGCTGTTTTTT CASRRDNTGELFF
- TRBJ1-5 TRBV13 TRBD1 TGTGCCAGCAGCCGCGACAGGGCGCAGCCCCAGCATTTT CASSRDRAQPQHF
- TRBJ1-1 TRBV18 - TGTGCCAGCTCAGCGACTTCGGGTTTGGGTGCTTTCTTT CASSATSGLGAFF
once TRBJ2-5 TRBV18 - TGTGCCAGCTCACCCCAGGGTTGGGAGACCCAGTACTTC CASSPQGWETQYF
- TRBJ2-7 TRBV5-1 - TGCGCCAGCAGTCCCAATGACGGGTTTTACGAGCAGTACTTC CASSPNDGFYEQYF
- TRBJ2-5 TRBV7-3 - TGTGCCAGCAGCCTAAACCAAGAGACCCAGTACTTC CASSLNQETQYF
- TRBJ1-1 TRBV18 - TGTGCCAGCTCACCACTAAATCCCCGGACAGCGACGAACACTGAAGCTTTCTTT CASSPLNPRTATNTEAFF
- TRBJ1-1 TRBV9 - TGTGCCAGCAGCGTACAAGAGCGGACCACTGAAGCTTTCTTT CASSVQERTTEAFF
few TRBJ2-1 TRBV9 TRBD1 TGTGCCAGCAGCGTAGAGGGGGCATCCTACAATGAGCAGTTCTTC CASSVEGASYNEQFF